The clone carrying this T cell receptor (beta chain) showed up just a few times. TCRdb analysed the reads with MiXCR anew, one entry per CDR3 protein. The profile shows just under 550,000 distinct CDR3 sequences, approximately 26% of them singletons. This sample is drawn from a study of T cell repertoires in cytomegalovirus infection. The specimen was PBMCs. This TCR came from a human donor in good health (CMV status not recorded). Some clones in this sample may be carry-over from other donors' samples.

The CDR3 spells CASSDSGNQRRFF. DNA of the CDR3: TGTGCCAGCAGCGACAGCGGGAACCAACGTCGGTTCTTC. The V gene is TRBV11-2, the J gene TRBJ2-1, with 7 bases matching TRBD2. V lost 5 bases to trimming and J lost 15 bases; unmatched junction nucleotides: 13. The CDR3 loop spans 13 amino acids. CDR1 is SGHAT, CDR2 FQNNGV, per germline.